The 14 T cell receptor beta chains in this list originate from one sample, sequenced in a study of control samples from healthy donors and cancer patients. Data came from immunoSEQ multiplex PCR; TCRdb stores just in-frame clones and leaves some out. Here the sample spans about 98,000 clones, around 92% being singletons. The sequenced sample consisted of blood. These receptors were obtained from a young woman in good health.

This rearrangement joins TRBV30 to TRBJ2-5; either TRBD1 or TRBD2 may fit D (5 bases each). CDR1 is GTSNPN, CDR2 SVGIG, per germline (reference sequence). Trimming took off 5 bases at V and 7 bases at J, with 14 bases between the two ends. This CDR3 comprises 12 residues. DNA of the CDR3: TGTGCCTGGTGGGACCGGGCGTGGACCCAGTACTTC. Its translation is CAWWDRAWTQYF.

The chain carries TRBV19 and TRBJ1-2; D might be TRBD1 (5 bases). The ends were cut back, 2 bases at V and 2 bases at J, with 6 bases in the middle. Germline loops: CDR1 LNHDA, CDR2 SQIVND (reference sequence). This CDR3 contains 13 residues. This CDR3 is CASSIRGNYGYTF. The CDR3 region has the DNA TGTGCCAGTAGTATACGGGGGAACTATGGCTACACCTTC.

The chain couples TRBV30 to TRBJ1-3; the D gene is possibly TRBD1 (6 bases). The V gene's germline CDR1 is GTSNPN and CDR2 SVGIG (reference sequence). The CDR3 sequence is 13 residues long. Deletions cut 0 bases from V and 7 bases from J, with 10 bases between. The CDR3 loop reads CAWSVAGVNTIYF. DNA for the CDR3: TGTGCCTGGAGTGTAGCAGGGGTGAACACCATATATTTT.

The chain combines TRBV6-1 with TRBJ2-1, with TRBD1 matching over 7 bases. This CDR3 is built from 15 residues. Trimming at V came to 3 bases and at J to 5 bases, leaving 7 bases not matched to a gene. From germline, CDR1 is MNHNS and CDR2 SASEGT. The CDR3 loop is CASSDGTVGNNEQFF. The CDR3 DNA sequence: TGTGCCAGCAGTGATGGGACAGTAGGTAACAATGAGCAGTTCTTC.

The rearrangement uses TRBV30 and TRBJ2-1; possible D gene TRBD1, 5 bases. V was shortened by 4 bases and J by 7 bases, with 14 bases between the two germline ends. The CDR3 covers 13 residues. Germline V gene lookup returns CDR1 GTSNPN and CDR2 SVGIG (reference sequence). CDR3 region: CAWNRAQGNEQFF. The CDR3 DNA follows: TGTGCCTGGAATAGAGCCCAGGGTAATGAGCAGTTCTTC. Using reference TRBV30 and TRBJ2-1 for the parts outside the CDR3, the full variable domain is SQTIHQWPATLVQPVGSPLSLECTVEGTSNPNLYWYRQAAGRGLQLLFYSVGIGQISSEVPQNLSASRPQDRQFILSSKKLLLSDSGFYLCAWNRAQGNEQFFGPGTRLTVL.

This clone has more than one count but fewer than ten. This CDR3 is CASSTRQRNTEAFF. The CDR3 DNA reads TGCGCCAGCAGCACCCGACAGCGGAACACTGAAGCTTTCTTT. V gene TRBV5-1 combines with J gene TRBJ1-1; the D gene is possibly TRBD1 (5 bases). This CDR3 has 14 amino acids. In germline, CDR1 is SGHRS, CDR2 YFSETQ. Trimming took 4 bases from V and 1 from J, leaving 11 bases between them.

V is TRBV11-2 and J is TRBJ2-2; unclear D gene. Germline V lookup: CDR1 SGHAT, CDR2 FQNNGV. V lost 1 base and J 2 bases, leaving 8 bases between the germline ends. The CDR3 consists of 15 residues. Written as DNA, the CDR3 is TGTGCCAGCAGCTTAGTCTCCCGTAACACCGGGGAGCTGTTTTTT. Translation: CASSLVSRNTGELFF. Drawing the rest from reference TRBV11-2 and TRBJ2-2, the complete variable domain is EAGVAQSPRYKIIEKRQSVAFWCNPISGHATLYWYQQILGQGPKLLIQFQNNGVVDDSQLPKDRFSAERLKGVDSTLKIQPAKLEDSAVYLCASSLVSRNTGELFFGEGSRLTVL.

V and J are TRBV6-1 and TRBJ2-2; tentatively, D is TRBD1 or TRBD2 (5 bases each). The V and J ends lost 1 base and 2 bases respectively, with 14 bases between them. CDR3 length: 17 residues. Germline V gives CDR1 MNHNS, CDR2 SASEGT. CDR3 sequence: CASSEVPGRINTGELFF. CDR3 in DNA: TGTGCCAGCAGTGAAGTCCCGGGACGGATCAACACCGGGGAGCTGTTTTTT.

The J gene is TRBJ2-1, the V gene TRBV12-3 or TRBV12-4; D is unclear. The CDR3 totals 13 residues. V lost 2 bases to trimming and J lost 6 bases, with 8 bases between them. Here the CDR3 reads CASSLRQSNEQFF. The CDR3 nucleotides are TGTGCCAGCAGTTTAAGGCAGAGCAATGAGCAGTTCTTC.

This chain links TRBV7-2 with TRBJ2-3; no firm D call. Trimming took 4 bases from V and 2 from J, leaving 4 bases between them. Per the germline V gene, CDR1 is SGHTA and CDR2 is FQGNSA. The CDR3 is 12 residues long. CDR3 sequence reads: CASSSYTDTQYF. The CDR3 nucleotides read TGTGCCAGCAGCTCTTACACAGATACGCAGTATTTT.

The chain recombines TRBV10-3 with TRBJ1-1; D is ambiguous. Trimming shortened V by 4 bases and J by 11 bases, and 14 bases separated the two germline ends. The V gene's germline CDR1 is ENHRY and CDR2 SYGVKD. The CDR3 contains 12 residues. As DNA, the CDR3 is TGTGCCATCAGTGGGAGTGGGGAGTCGGCTTTCTTT. It translates to CAISGSGESAFF.

Here the CDR3 DNA reads TGTGCCAGCAGCAGAGGGACTAGCGGGAGGGCGGATGAGCAGTTCTTC. Its protein is CASSRGTSGRADEQFF. This rearrangement joins TRBV7-8 to TRBJ2-1, with 16 bases aligning to TRBD2. Germline V gives CDR1 SGHVS, CDR2 FQNEAQ. The CDR3 consists of 16 residues. The J segment lost 8 bases and the V segment lost 5 bases, leaving 6 bases of the junction unmatched.

The chain carries TRBV3-1 (or the pseudogene TRBV3-2) and TRBJ2-2; D possibly corresponds to TRBD1 (5 bases). Germline CDR1 and CDR2: LGHDT and YNNKEL (reference sequence). The CDR3 runs 16 residues. V lost 4 bases and J lost 4, with 16 bases in between. CDR3 DNA sequence: TGTGCCAGCAGCCGAAGGGCAGGGAAGGTCACCGGGGAGCTGTTTTTT. This encodes CASSRRAGKVTGELFF.

The V call is TRBV6-2 or TRBV6-3, the J call TRBJ2-7; D uncertain. Germline V gene data show CDR1 as MNHEY and CDR2 as SVGEGT. With 2 bases removed from V and 3 bases from J, the gap between germline ends came to 5 bases. The CDR3 spans 12 residues. DNA for the CDR3: TGTGCCAGCAGTTACCCTAGCTACGAGCAGTACTTC. Protein sequence: CASSYPSYEQYF.